This T cell receptor beta chain comes out of a study of tumor-infiltrating lymphocytes in localized non-small cell lung cancer. There are 14 residues in the CDR3. V lost 0 bases to trimming and J lost 5 bases, with 6 bases between them. Germline CDR1 is SGDLS and CDR2 is YYNGEE. Profiling relied on immunoSEQ multiplex PCR, and the TCRdb table lists in-frame clones only, not all of them. The table includes several thousand clones, around 74% detected once. The genes are TRBV9 and TRBJ1-6; no clear D. The sequenced material came from lung tumor tissue. The receptor was derived from a human donor with non-small cell lung cancer. CDR3 sequence (DNA): TGTGCCAGCAGCGTAGATGGGGATAATTCACCCCTCCACTTT. Its protein is CASSVDGDNSPLHF.